A single sample is the source of the 17 T cell receptor beta chains below, sequenced in a study of CD8 T cells in ankylosing spondylitis. MiXCR, applied by TCRdb to the 5' RACE reads, yields one record per CDR3 protein. The repertoire holds 330,000 or so distinct CDR3 sequences, with less than 9.5% as singletons. Study results and limitations: Characteristic, it appeared, of ankylosing spondylitis blood was a TCR beta motif of fewer than 10 highly homologous variants.

No antigen has been identified for these receptors. Sample: blood, either unsorted or a sorted T cell fraction (not recorded which). The receptors stem from a male donor with ankylosing spondylitis.

This clonotype was recorded a few times. The chain joins TRBV29-1 to TRBJ2-1; D is possibly TRBD1 (6 bases). The germline V and J ends were trimmed by 7 bases and 5 bases, with 15 bases remaining between them. The CDR3 contains 13 residues. CDR1 is SQVTM, CDR2 ANQGSEA, per germline. The CDR3 DNA follows: TGCAGCGCCGGACAGAGGTCCAACAATGAGCAGTTCTTC. Amino acids: CSAGQRSNNEQFF.

J is TRBJ2-1 and V is TRBV6-2 or TRBV6-3; 8 bases align to TRBD1. Germline assignment: CDR1 MNHEY and CDR2 SVGEGT. V was pared by 6 bases and J by 4 bases, with 20 bases of the junction left unmatched. The CDR3 sequence is 19 residues long. CDR3: CASSPHTDRGRWGYNEQFF. DNA for the CDR3: TGTGCCAGCAGCCCACACACCGACAGGGGCCGTTGGGGTTACAATGAGCAGTTCTTC.

This clonotype was observed a few times. The chain employs TRBV15 and TRBJ2-6; weak D call: TRBD2 (5 bases). This CDR3 is built from 14 residues. Trimming shortened V by 0 bases and J by 9 bases, and 9 bases separated the two germline ends. Germline assignment: CDR1 LNHNV and CDR2 YYDKDF (reference sequence). CDR3 bases: TGTGCCACCAGCAGAGATCTAGGAGGCAACGTCCTGACTTTC. Its translation: CATSRDLGGNVLTF.

This clonotype has just a few counts. The J gene is TRBJ2-1, the V gene TRBV5-1, with 7 bases fitting TRBD1. This CDR3 has 16 residues. Germline loops: CDR1 SGHRS, CDR2 YFSETQ. V shed 6 bases, J shed 2 bases, and the junction held 11 bases outside the gene matches. CDR3 sequence (DNA): TGCGCCAGCACCCTACCAGGGGGTGGTGCCTACAATGAGCAGTTCTTC. This codes for CASTLPGGGAYNEQFF.

This clonotype was seen a few times. The chain uses TRBV29-1 and TRBJ1-1; 7 bases match TRBD1. CDR3 length: 14 residues. V trimming: 6 bases; J trimming: 3 bases; junction bases outside the gene matches: 10. Germline V lookup: CDR1 SQVTM, CDR2 ANQGSEA. The CDR3 DNA reads as TGCAGCGTCTCCACCGCGGGACAGTACACTGAAGCTTTCTTT. Translated, it gives CSVSTAGQYTEAFF.

This chain uses TRBV5-5 with TRBJ2-1; D possibly corresponds to TRBD1 (6 bases). Trimming shortened V by 0 bases and J by 9 bases, and 16 bases separated the two germline ends. The germline gives CDR1 SGHKS, CDR2 YYEKEE (reference sequence). The CDR3 is 15 residues long. Written as DNA, the CDR3 is TGTGCCAGCAGCTTGGGACACCGACAGGTACGTGAGCAGTTCTTC. It yields the protein CASSLGHRQVREQFF.

The rearrangement links TRBV5-6 to TRBJ2-1; D is undetermined. V dropped 2 bases and J dropped 7 bases, with 4 bases sitting between them. Germline V gene lookup returns CDR1 SGHDT and CDR2 YYEEEE. This CDR3 comprises 11 residues. The CDR3 DNA follows: TGTGCCAGCAGCTTTGCGAATGAGCAGTTCTTC. This encodes CASSFANEQFF.

This clonotype was observed at least ten times. The chain recombines TRBV7-2 with TRBJ2-1, with D possibly matching TRBD2 (5 bases). Per the germline V gene, CDR1 is SGHTA and CDR2 is FQGNSA. This CDR3 contains 14 residues. With 8 bases removed from V and 2 bases from J, the gap between germline ends came to 13 bases. DNA of the CDR3: TGTGCCAGCGAACCACTGAGGGCCTACAATGAGCAGTTCTTC. Translation: CASEPLRAYNEQFF. The variable domain in full, completed from reference TRBV7-2 and TRBJ2-1, reads GAGVSQSPSNKVTEKGKDVELRCDPISGHTALYWYRQSLGQGLEFLIYFQGNSAPDKSGLPSDRFSAERTGGSVSTLTIQRTQQEDSAVYLCASEPLRAYNEQFFGPGTRLTVL.

In this sample, this clonotype turned up a few times. Since a much larger clone is just one base distant, this may be a read error. The V gene is TRBV20-1, the J gene TRBJ2-7, with a weak D call TRBD2 (6 bases). The CDR3 has 16 residues. In germline, CDR1 is DFQATT, CDR2 SNEGSKA (reference sequence). The CDR3 loop is CCAAKVRGTSLWEQYF. The CDR3 region has the DNA TGCTGTGCAGCGAAGGTCCGCGGGACCTCACTGTGGGAGCAGTACTTC.

This clonotype has only a few counts. This chain connects TRBV7-9 to TRBJ1-1; the D is unclear. Trimming stripped 4 bases from V and 6 bases from J, with 9 bases between. This CDR3 has 12 residues. The germline CDR1 and CDR2 sequences are SEHNR and FQNEAQ (reference sequence). Here the CDR3 reads CASSWSTAEAFF. CDR3 coding DNA: TGTGCCAGCAGCTGGTCAACGGCTGAAGCTTTCTTT.

The chain couples TRBV6-5 to TRBJ1-1, with TRBD1 matching over 7 bases. With V trimmed by 2 bases and J by 2 bases, 5 bases remained unmatched. From germline, CDR1 is MNHEY and CDR2 SVGAGI. This CDR3 contains 15 residues. This CDR3 reads CASSYTGQHNTEAFF. DNA of the CDR3: TGTGCCAGCAGTTACACGGGACAGCACAACACTGAAGCTTTCTTT.

A few counts support this clonotype. The rearrangement joins TRBV27 to TRBJ2-1, with TRBD2 matching over 13 bases. Trimming removed 5 bases from V and 5 bases from J; junction bases left unmatched: 6. CDR3 length: 16 residues. The germline V gene has CDR1 MNHEY and CDR2 SMNVEV (reference sequence). In DNA form, the CDR3 reads TGTGCCAGCAGTCCAACTGGACTAGCGGGAGACAATGAGCAGTTCTTC. The encoded protein is CASSPTGLAGDNEQFF.

The table lists this clonotype with a few counts. V is TRBV27 and J is TRBJ1-2, with 7 bases aligning to TRBD1. The CDR3 is 13 residues long. V trimming: 3 bases; J trimming: 8 bases; junction bases outside the gene matches: 6. Germline assignment: CDR1 MNHEY and CDR2 SMNVEV (reference sequence). The CDR3 loop reads CASSLFGRGGYTF. In DNA form, the CDR3 reads TGTGCCAGCAGTTTGTTCGGCAGGGGGGGCTACACCTTC.

This clonotype was detected many times. The genes are TRBV3-1 and TRBJ1-5; 8 positions agree with TRBD1. The V gene's germline CDR1 is LGHDT and CDR2 YNNKEL (reference sequence). The V and J ends lost 5 bases and 5 bases, in that order; junction bases with no gene match: 2. CDR3 length equals 13 residues. CDR3 protein: CASSDRGYQPQHF. The DNA for the CDR3 is TGTGCCAGCAGCGACAGGGGATATCAGCCCCAGCATTTT.

This clonotype was counted many times. The chain employs TRBV13 and TRBJ2-2, with TRBD1 matching 9 bases. The CDR3 covers 14 residues. V shed 5 bases and J 6 bases; nucleotides not matched to a gene: 4. CDR1 is PRHDT and CDR2 is FYEKMQ in the germline V gene (reference sequence). CDR3 sequence: CASSPGTGPGELFF. The CDR3 region has the DNA TGTGCCAGCAGCCCAGGGACAGGGCCCGGGGAGCTGTTTTTT.

This clonotype has a handful of counts. The V call is TRBV18, the J call TRBJ1-5; weak D call: TRBD1 (5 bases). The CDR3 length is 13 residues. Deletions cut 0 bases from V and 7 bases from J, with 7 bases between. Per germline, CDR1 KGHSH and CDR2 LQKENI. The CDR3 DNA sequence: TGTGCCAGCTCACCACCGGGGGGGCAGCCCCAGCATTTT. The encoded protein is CASSPPGGQPQHF.

The chain links TRBV9 to TRBJ2-7; 9 nucleotides agree with TRBD2. V was clipped by 3 bases and J by 1 base; unmatched bases: 5. CDR1 SGDLS and CDR2 YYNGEE come from the germline V gene. This CDR3 spans 15 amino acids. The DNA for the CDR3 is TGTGCCAGCAGCGACCTAACTAGCGGGTCCTACGAGCAGTACTTC. Protein sequence: CASSDLTSGSYEQYF.